The sequence of this TCR beta chain was determined in a study of blood T cell repertoires in COVID-19. The overall study: Researchers got acute and convalescent COVID-19 samples from the United States, Italy and Spain. In each case, the material was cDNA or gDNA derived from T cells, B-cell-depleted T cells, or PBMCs.

As handled by the study authors: Amplifying reference gene primers gave estimates of nucleated cell counts. Using immunoSEQ multiplex PCR, the repertoire was profiled, and TCRdb retains in-frame clones only, with some absent. D and trimming come from the DNA, and the V and J calls and clone size come from that table. The profile shows 250,000 to 300,000 clones, 80% to 90% of them singletons. This clone was seen just once. Germline lookup yields CDR1 MNHEY and CDR2 SVGAGI. Trimming took off 6 bases at V and 1 base at J, with 12 bases between the two ends. The CDR3 runs 14 residues. The rearrangement links TRBV6-5 to TRBJ1-1; D might be TRBD1 (5 bases). The sequenced material came from peripheral blood. This receptor was identified in a woman between 70 and 85 years old with acute or convalescent COVID-19. The CDR3 nucleotides are TGTGCCAGCAGATTCGGCGGGGGGAACACTGAAGCTTTCTTT. Translating gives CASRFGGGNTEAFF.